This TCR beta chain was sequenced in a study of monozygotic twins with cystic fibrosis. Study-level points and caveats: Monozygotic CF twins shared more identical nucleotide clonotypes than unrelated patients. In 13 of 16 pairs, V gene usage was closest to the co-twin's. Clonality was generally low (median around 0.009), higher in the most severe patients.

J was trimmed by 0 bases and V by 5 bases; bases with no gene match: 3. CDR3 length: 16 residues. Germline CDR1 is SGHVS and CDR2 is FQNEAQ. Here immunoSEQ multiplex PCR was the method, and the copy in TCRdb shows in-frame clones only, minus some. Of 30,000 to 40,000 clones detected, around 90% appear once; the ten largest clones hold less than 0.2%. With regard to this clone: Its antigen is as yet unknown.

The material sequenced was blood. The gene calls are TRBV7-8 and TRBJ2-7, with 14 nucleotides matching TRBD2. The TCR originated in a boy between 2 and 15 years old with cystic fibrosis. The CDR3 sequence: CASSTGLAGGSYEQYF. CDR3 DNA: TGTGCCAGCAGCACCGGACTAGCGGGGGGCTCCTACGAGCAGTACTTC.